This T cell receptor beta chain was recovered during a study of cytomegalovirus exposure and HLA in healthy donors. This table comes from immunoSEQ multiplex PCR, and its TCRdb copy is limited to in-frame clones, with some not included. The data contain tens of thousands of clones, approximately 90% of them singletons. The CDR3 is made up of 16 amino acids. Trimming took 5 bases from V and 4 from J; bases not matched to a gene: 9. CDR1 and CDR2 from the germline V gene are SGHTA and FQGNSA. The specimen sequenced was PBMCs. The sequence came from a young man in good health and CMV-seronegative. The chain is built from TRBV7-2 and TRBJ2-7; TRBD1 matches 12 bases. This CDR3 is CASSPRGQGATYEQYF. In nucleotides, the CDR3 is TGTGCCAGCAGCCCGAGGGGACAGGGGGCAACATACGAGCAGTACTTC. The whole variable domain, remainder taken from reference TRBV7-2 and TRBJ2-7, is GAGVSQSPSNKVTEKGKDVELRCDPISGHTALYWYRQSLGQGLEFLIYFQGNSAPDKSGLPSDRFSAERTGGSVSTLTIQRTQQEDSAVYLCASSPRGQGATYEQYFGPGTRLTVT.